The sequence of this T cell receptor beta chain was determined in a study of T cells in Graves' hyperthyroidism and ophthalmopathy. Turning to the study itself: Before treatment of any kind, peripheral blood was taken at initial diagnosis.

It was RNA transcripts that yielded the amplified TCR beta CDR3 regions. The study used the HTBI primer set for a first-round RT-PCR of the TCR CDR3. TCRdb reprocessed the multiplex PCR reads with MiXCR, giving one entry per CDR3 protein. The sample carries fewer than 600,000 distinct CDR3 sequences, roughly 14% recorded once. The study excluded patients with uncontrolled infection, other autoimmune disease, pregnancy or lactation. Thyroid ultrasound, orbital computed tomography, clinical symptoms, and serum thyroxine and TRAb underpinned diagnoses. Findings and limits, study-wide: Appearing also in blood were most of the thyroid clonotypes expanded above 0.001.

This clonotype was seen a handful of times. Its antigen is not known. CDR1 and CDR2 from the germline V gene are MNHEY and SVGAGI. This CDR3 is built from 16 residues. J gave up 8 bases and V 0 bases, and 5 bases lay outside the gene matches. Sequencing input: blood. The TCR sequence derives from a woman between 18 and 29 years old with Graves' hyperthyroidism. The genes are TRBV6-5 and TRBJ2-1, with 12 nucleotides matching TRBD2. Written as DNA, the CDR3 is TGTGCCAGCAGTTACTCCCTAGCGGGAGGGGACGATGAGCAGTTCTTC. It is translated as CASSYSLAGGDDEQFF.